Below, 20 T cell receptor beta chains from the same sample are listed, as sequenced in a study of cytomegalovirus exposure and HLA in healthy donors. The primer mix had 60 Vbeta and 13 Jbeta primers. The table came from immunoSEQ multiplex PCR; TCRdb's copy has only in-frame clones and leaves some out. The sample yields 120,000 to 150,000 clones, roughly 80% seen once. Sequencing used PBMCs. Every receptor here comes from a woman aged 25 to 39 in good health and CMV-seronegative.

The chain recombines TRBV7-9 with TRBJ2-1, with D possibly matching TRBD1 (5 bases). V dropped 1 base and J dropped 10 bases, with 17 bases sitting between them. The CDR3 is 15 amino acids. Germline V gene sequence: CDR1 SEHNR, CDR2 FQNEAQ (reference sequence). The CDR3 protein is CASSLGGQPKGEQFF. In DNA, the CDR3 is TGTGCCAGCAGCTTAGGTGGCCAGCCCAAGGGGGAGCAGTTCTTC.

This chain connects TRBV7-7 to TRBJ2-5; D gene ambiguous. Trimming stripped 5 bases from V and 5 bases from J, with 12 bases between. CDR1 and CDR2 from the germline V gene are SSHAT and FNYEAQ (reference sequence). The CDR3 runs to 13 residues. The CDR3 sequence is CASSPLDTETQYF. CDR3 bases: TGTGCCAGCAGCCCATTAGACACGGAGACCCAGTACTTC.

The V gene is TRBV29-1, the J gene TRBJ1-5, with 12 bases that match TRBD1. Germline V gene sequence: CDR1 SQVTM, CDR2 ANQGSEA. With V trimmed by 6 bases and J by 4 bases, 1 base remained unmatched. The CDR3 spans 13 residues. The CDR3 is CSVGQGANQPQHF. Here the CDR3 DNA reads TGCAGCGTGGGACAGGGGGCAAATCAGCCCCAGCATTTT.

V and J are TRBV9 and TRBJ2-3; 11 positions match TRBD2. V trimming: 2 bases; J trimming: 4 bases; junction bases outside the gene matches: 3. The length of the CDR3 is 15 residues. CDR1 is SGDLS and CDR2 is YYNGEE in the germline V gene. This chain's CDR3 is CASSVTSGRADTQYF. The CDR3, as DNA: TGTGCCAGCAGCGTTACTAGCGGGAGAGCAGATACGCAGTATTTT.

This clone was observed once. The rearrangement uses TRBV28 and TRBJ2-7; a weak D match, TRBD2 (5 bases). The length of the CDR3 is 18 residues. V was clipped by 4 bases and J by 2 bases, with 24 bases between them. CDR1 and CDR2 from the germline V gene are MDHEN and SYDVKM. The CDR3 DNA reads as TGTGCCAGCAGTTGGGAATTTAGGACTCTTACGTTTACCTACGAGCAGTACTTC. Translating gives CASSWEFRTLTFTYEQYF.

The CDR3 DNA is TGCGCCAGCAGCCAAGAGGACTTTTCCTACAATGAGCAGTTCTTC. Amino acids: CASSQEDFSYNEQFF. The chain links TRBV4-3 to TRBJ2-1; possibly TRBD2 for D (5 bases). Trimming shortened V by 0 bases and J by 1 base, and 7 bases separated the two germline ends. The germline CDR1 and CDR2 sequences are LGHNA and YSLEER. The CDR3 runs 15 residues.

This sequence joins TRBV27 and TRBJ2-3; 9 nucleotides match TRBD2. The V segment lost 3 bases and the J segment 0 bases; nucleotides outside the gene matches: 4. Germline V gives CDR1 MNHEY, CDR2 SMNVEV (reference sequence). The CDR3 contains 16 residues. CDR3: CASSLGTSFSTDTQYF. CDR3 nucleotides: TGTGCCAGCAGTTTGGGGACTAGCTTTAGCACAGATACGCAGTATTTT.

This chain's CDR3 is CASSLPSESSYEQYF. DNA of the CDR3: TGTGCCAGCAGTTTGCCCTCAGAAAGCTCCTACGAGCAGTACTTC. The V gene is TRBV27, the J gene TRBJ2-7, with D uncertain. Deletions cut 3 bases from V and 0 bases from J, with 12 bases between. This CDR3 is 15 amino acids long. Germline V lookup: CDR1 MNHEY, CDR2 SMNVEV (reference sequence).

This chain uses TRBV5-8 with TRBJ2-5; D is ambiguous. Germline assignment: CDR1 SGHTS and CDR2 YDEGEE. The CDR3 extends over 16 amino acids. Trimming took off 2 bases at V and 2 bases at J, with 16 bases between the two ends. DNA of the CDR3: TGTGCCAGCAGCTTCACCCGAAGCAATTTACAAGAGACCCAGTACTTC. Amino acids: CASSFTRSNLQETQYF.

The V and J genes are TRBV7-7 and TRBJ2-1; the match to TRBD2 covers 11 bases. The CDR3 loop spans 17 amino acids. Losses at the gene ends were 5 bases for V and 4 bases for J; bases not matched to a gene: 10. CDR1 and CDR2 from the germline V gene are SSHAT and FNYEAQ (reference sequence). CDR3 region: CASSAYLSGGGYNEQFF. The CDR3 DNA is TGTGCCAGCAGCGCCTACCTTAGCGGGGGGGGATACAATGAGCAGTTCTTC.

The rearrangement joins TRBV4-1 to TRBJ2-2; no reliable D call. V was pared by 3 bases and J by 4 bases, with 6 bases between. Germline V gives CDR1 MGHRA, CDR2 YSYEKL. The CDR3 contains 13 residues. The CDR3 DNA reads TGCGCCAGCAGCCAGGAGATCACCGGGGAGCTGTTTTTT. It codes for CASSQEITGELFF.

The gene calls are TRBV6-5 and TRBJ2-1, with D possibly being TRBD2 (6 bases). Looked up from germline, CDR1 is MNHEY and CDR2 is SVGAGI. Trimming took 0 bases from V and 6 from J, leaving 12 bases between them. This CDR3 comprises 15 residues. Here the CDR3 reads CASSYSAGWGNEQFF. CDR3 bases: TGTGCCAGCAGTTACTCGGCGGGATGGGGCAATGAGCAGTTCTTC.

This chain uses TRBV14 with TRBJ2-2; TRBD1 matches 9 bases. Trimming took 4 bases from V and 4 from J; bases not matched to a gene: 4. CDR3 length: 15 amino acids. Germline loops: CDR1 SGHDN, CDR2 FVKESK. The DNA of the CDR3 is TGTGCCAGCAGCCGTGGACAGGGGACCACCGGGGAGCTGTTTTTT. Translated: CASSRGQGTTGELFF.

This chain links TRBV5-1 with TRBJ2-2; 10 nucleotides match TRBD2. J was trimmed by 7 bases and V by 1 base; bases with no gene match: 7. CDR3 length equals 16 residues. Germline CDR1 SGHRS, CDR2 YFSETQ. CDR3 amino acids: CASSLPPSGRGGELFF. For the CDR3, the DNA is TGCGCCAGCAGCTTGCCACCTAGCGGGAGAGGCGGGGAGCTGTTTTTT.

This clone came up a few times. The genes are TRBV5-1 and TRBJ1-1; tentatively, D is TRBD1 (6 bases). The V end lost 4 bases, the J end lost 4 bases, and 11 bases lay between the germline ends. CDR1 SGHRS and CDR2 YFSETQ come from the germline V gene. The CDR3 spans 13 residues. This chain's CDR3 is CASSGGAATEAFF. Written as DNA, the CDR3 is TGCGCCAGCAGCGGGGGGGCCGCCACTGAAGCTTTCTTT. Using reference TRBV5-1 and TRBJ1-1 for the parts outside the CDR3, the full variable domain is KAGVTQTPRYLIKTRGQQVTLSCSPISGHRSVSWYQQTPGQGLQFLFEYFSETQRNKGNFPGRFSGRQFSNSRSEMNVSTLELGDSALYLCASSGGAATEAFFGQGTRLTVV.

V gene TRBV7-3 combines with J gene TRBJ1-2; 7 bases are shared with TRBD1. The V gene's germline CDR1 is SGHTA and CDR2 FQGTGA. The CDR3 totals 13 residues. Trimming at V came to 5 bases and at J to 5 bases, leaving 5 bases not matched to a gene. The CDR3 nucleotides read TGTGCCAGCAGCCCCGGGACAGATTATGGCTACACCTTC. Translation: CASSPGTDYGYTF.

The V call is TRBV7-2, the J call TRBJ2-5; no reliable D call. Gene TRBJ2-7 matches the end of the DNA better, so the J call may be wrong. CDR3 length: 15 amino acids. Germline V gives CDR1 SGHTA, CDR2 FQGNSA. CDR3 amino acids: CASSAYARYSYEQYF. The CDR3 nucleotides are TGTGCCAGCAGCGCATATGCCCGCTACTCCTACGAGCAGTACTTC.

Of note for this clone: This sample also contains other DNA sequences that code for the same CDR3. J is TRBJ1-5 and V is TRBV2; 8 nucleotides match TRBD1. Germline V lookup: CDR1 SNHLY, CDR2 FYNNEI. The CDR3 totals 15 residues. Losses at the gene ends were 5 bases for V and 4 bases for J; bases not matched to a gene: 7. The CDR3 DNA is TGTGCCAGCAGTCCAGGGGGCTTCGGTAATCAGCCCCAGCATTTT. It is translated as CASSPGGFGNQPQHF.

The chain has TRBV9 and TRBJ2-1; 8 bases align to TRBD2. Germline V gives CDR1 SGDLS, CDR2 YYNGEE. After removal of 4 bases from V and 4 bases from J, the junction contained 10 bases not matched to a gene. The CDR3 consists of 16 residues. CDR3 amino acids: CASSILGGVGYNEQFF. CDR3 bases: TGTGCCAGCAGCATTCTCGGGGGGGTGGGGTACAATGAGCAGTTCTTC.

The chain has TRBV7-3 and TRBJ2-5, with D possibly matching TRBD1 (5 bases). The CDR3 is 13 residues long. V lost 2 bases and J 5 bases, leaving 9 bases between the germline ends. CDR1 SGHTA and CDR2 FQGTGA come from the germline V gene. The CDR3 loop is CASSLPGQETQYF. CDR3 coding DNA: TGTGCCAGCAGCTTACCAGGGCAGGAGACCCAGTACTTC.